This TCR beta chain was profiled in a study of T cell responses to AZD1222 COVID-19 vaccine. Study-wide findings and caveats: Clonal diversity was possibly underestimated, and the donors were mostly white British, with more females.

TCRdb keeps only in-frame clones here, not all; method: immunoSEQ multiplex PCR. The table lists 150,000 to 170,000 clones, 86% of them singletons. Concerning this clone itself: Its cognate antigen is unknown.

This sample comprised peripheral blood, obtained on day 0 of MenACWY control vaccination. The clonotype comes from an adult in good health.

CDR3 protein: CASSPTGVRYGYTF. The DNA of the CDR3 is TGTGCCAGCAGCCCGACCGGGGTTCGATATGGCTACACCTTC. V is TRBV11-2 and J is TRBJ1-2; no definite D call. V shed 5 bases and J shed 5 bases, with 15 bases lying between them. CDR3 length: 14 amino acids. Germline V gene lookup returns CDR1 SGHAT and CDR2 FQNNGV.